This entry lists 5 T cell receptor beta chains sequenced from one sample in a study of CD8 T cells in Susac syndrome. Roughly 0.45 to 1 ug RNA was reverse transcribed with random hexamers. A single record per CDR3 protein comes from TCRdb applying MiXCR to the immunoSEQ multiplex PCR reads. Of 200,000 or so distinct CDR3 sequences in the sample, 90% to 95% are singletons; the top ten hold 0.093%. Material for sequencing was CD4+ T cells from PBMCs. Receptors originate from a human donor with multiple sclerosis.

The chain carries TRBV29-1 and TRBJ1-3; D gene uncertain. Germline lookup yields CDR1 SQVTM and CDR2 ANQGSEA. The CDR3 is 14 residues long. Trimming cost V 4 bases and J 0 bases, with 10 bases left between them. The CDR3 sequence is CSVGSRGSGNTIYF. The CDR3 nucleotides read TGCAGCGTTGGGTCGCGGGGCTCTGGAAACACCATATATTTT.

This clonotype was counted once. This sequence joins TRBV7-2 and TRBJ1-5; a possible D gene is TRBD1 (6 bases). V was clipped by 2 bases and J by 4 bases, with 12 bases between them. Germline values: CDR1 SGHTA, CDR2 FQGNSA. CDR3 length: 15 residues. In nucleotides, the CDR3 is TGTGCCAGCAGCTTACCGGACAGACCAAATCAGCCCCAGCATTTT. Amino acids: CASSLPDRPNQPQHF.

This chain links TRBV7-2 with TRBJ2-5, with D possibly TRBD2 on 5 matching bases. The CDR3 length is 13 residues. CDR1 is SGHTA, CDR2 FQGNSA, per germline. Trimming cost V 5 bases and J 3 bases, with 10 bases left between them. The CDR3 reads CASSRPGEETQYF. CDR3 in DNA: TGTGCCAGCAGCCGTCCCGGGGAAGAGACCCAGTACTTC.

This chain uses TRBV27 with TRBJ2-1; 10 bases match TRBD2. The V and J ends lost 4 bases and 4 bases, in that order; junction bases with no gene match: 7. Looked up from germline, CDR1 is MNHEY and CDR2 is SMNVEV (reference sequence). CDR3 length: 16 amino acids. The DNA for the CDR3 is TGTGCCAGCAGTTCCAGCCTACTAGCGGGGTACAATGAGCAGTTCTTC. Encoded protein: CASSSSLLAGYNEQFF.

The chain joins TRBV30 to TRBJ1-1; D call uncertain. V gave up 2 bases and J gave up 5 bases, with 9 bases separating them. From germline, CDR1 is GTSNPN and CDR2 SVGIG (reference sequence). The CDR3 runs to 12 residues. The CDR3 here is CAWSLGRTEAFF. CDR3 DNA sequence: TGTGCCTGGAGTCTCGGGAGGACTGAAGCTTTCTTT.